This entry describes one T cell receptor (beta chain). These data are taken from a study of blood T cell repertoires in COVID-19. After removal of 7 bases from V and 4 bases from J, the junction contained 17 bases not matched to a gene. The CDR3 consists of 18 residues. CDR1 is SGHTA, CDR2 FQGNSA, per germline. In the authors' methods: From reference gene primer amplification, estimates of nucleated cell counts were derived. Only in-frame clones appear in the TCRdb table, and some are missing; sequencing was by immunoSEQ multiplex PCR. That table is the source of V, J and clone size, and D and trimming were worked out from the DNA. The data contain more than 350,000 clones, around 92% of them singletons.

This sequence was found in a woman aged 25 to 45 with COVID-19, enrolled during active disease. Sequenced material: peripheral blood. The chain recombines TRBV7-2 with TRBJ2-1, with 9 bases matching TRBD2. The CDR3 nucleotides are TGTGCCAGCACCATACGAGGGGCGACTAGCGGAGGGTACAATGAGCAGTTCTTC. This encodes CASTIRGATSGGYNEQFF.